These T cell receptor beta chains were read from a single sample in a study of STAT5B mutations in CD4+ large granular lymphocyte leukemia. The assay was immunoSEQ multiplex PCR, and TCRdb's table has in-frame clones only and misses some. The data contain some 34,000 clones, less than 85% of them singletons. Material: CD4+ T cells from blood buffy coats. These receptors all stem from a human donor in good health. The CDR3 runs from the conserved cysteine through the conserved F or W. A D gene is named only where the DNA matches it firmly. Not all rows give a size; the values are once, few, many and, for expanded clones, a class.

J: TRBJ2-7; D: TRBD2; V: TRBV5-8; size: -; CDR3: CASSLYSGTSGPGYEQYF; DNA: TGTGCCAGCAGCCTGTACTCTGGGACTAGCGGGCCAGGCTACGAGCAGTACTTC
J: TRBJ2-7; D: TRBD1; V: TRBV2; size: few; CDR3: CASRATGMKLYEQYF; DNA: TGTGCCAGCAGAGCGACAGGGATGAAACTCTACGAGCAGTACTTC
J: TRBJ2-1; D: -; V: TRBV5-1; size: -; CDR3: CASNPDDSTYNEQFF; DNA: TGCGCCAGCAACCCGGACGATTCCACCTACAATGAGCAGTTCTTC
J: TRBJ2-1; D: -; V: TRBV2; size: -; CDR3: CASSVLVNEQFF; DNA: TGTGCCAGCAGTGTACTAGTCAATGAGCAGTTCTTC
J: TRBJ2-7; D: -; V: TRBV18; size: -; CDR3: CASSPGDYEQYF; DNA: TGTGCCAGCTCACCCGGAGACTACGAGCAGTACTTC
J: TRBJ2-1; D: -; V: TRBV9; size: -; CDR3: CASSVGPGNEQFF; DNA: TGTGCCAGCAGCGTAGGTCCTGGCAATGAGCAGTTCTTC
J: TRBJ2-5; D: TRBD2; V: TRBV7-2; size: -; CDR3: CASSLRASGSYETQYF; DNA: TGTGCCAGCAGCTTACGGGCTAGCGGGAGCTACGAGACCCAGTACTTC
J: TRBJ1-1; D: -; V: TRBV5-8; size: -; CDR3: CASSALQGAEAFF; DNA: TGTGCCAGCAGCGCCCTACAGGGCGCTGAAGCTTTCTTT
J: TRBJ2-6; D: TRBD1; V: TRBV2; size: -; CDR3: CASIILGTGGSGANVLTF; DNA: TGTGCCAGCATTATTCTAGGGACAGGGGGGTCTGGGGCCAACGTCCTGACTTTC
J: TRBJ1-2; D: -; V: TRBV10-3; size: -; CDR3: CAISVGDGYTF; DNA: TGTGCCATCAGTGTGGGGGATGGCTACACCTTC
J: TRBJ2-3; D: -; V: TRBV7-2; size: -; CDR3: CASSLVGQSTDTQYF; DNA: TGTGCCAGCAGCTTAGTGGGCCAGAGCACAGATACGCAGTATTTT
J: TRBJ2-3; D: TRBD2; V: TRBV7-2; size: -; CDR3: CASSLGLASTDTQYF; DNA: TGTGCCAGCAGCTTAGGACTAGCTAGCACAGATACGCAGTATTTT
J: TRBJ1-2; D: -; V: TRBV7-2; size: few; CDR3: CASSLDRAVGYTF; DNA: TGTGCCAGCAGCTTAGACAGGGCAGTAGGCTACACCTTC
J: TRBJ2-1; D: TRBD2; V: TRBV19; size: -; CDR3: CASRLSGSRNEQFF; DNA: TGTGCCAGTCGGCTAAGCGGGAGCCGCAATGAGCAGTTCTTC
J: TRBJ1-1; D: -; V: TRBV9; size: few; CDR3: CASSPTYGGPNEAFF; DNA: TGTGCCAGCAGCCCTACCTACGGGGGGCCGAATGAAGCTTTCTTT
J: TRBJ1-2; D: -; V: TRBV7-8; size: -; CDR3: CASSLVGELGGYTF; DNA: TGTGCCAGCAGCTTGGTCGGGGAACTAGGCGGCTACACCTTC
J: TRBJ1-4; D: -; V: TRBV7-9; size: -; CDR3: CASSPAGGWGNEKLFF; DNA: TGTGCCAGCAGCCCAGCGGGAGGTTGGGGTAATGAAAAACTGTTTTTT
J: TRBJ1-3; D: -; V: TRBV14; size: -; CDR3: CASSQDFGGNTIYF; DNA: TGTGCCAGCAGCCAAGATTTCGGAGGAAACACCATATATTTT
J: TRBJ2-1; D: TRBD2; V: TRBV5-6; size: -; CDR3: CASRATSGRGYNEQFF; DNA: TGTGCCAGCAGGGCGACTAGCGGGAGGGGGTACAATGAGCAGTTCTTC
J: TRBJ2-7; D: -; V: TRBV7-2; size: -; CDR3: CASSLAGVYEQYF; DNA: TGTGCCAGCAGCTTAGCGGGAGTTTACGAGCAGTACTTC
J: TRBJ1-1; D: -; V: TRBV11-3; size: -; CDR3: CASSLERNTEAFF; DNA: TGTGCCAGCAGCTTAGAGAGGAACACTGAAGCTTTCTTT
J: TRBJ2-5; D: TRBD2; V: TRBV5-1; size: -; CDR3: CASSLGAGGPETQYF; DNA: TGCGCCAGCAGCTTGGGTGCGGGAGGGCCAGAGACCCAGTACTTC
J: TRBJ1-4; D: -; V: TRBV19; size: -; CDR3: CASSRRETNEKLFF; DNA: TGTGCCAGTAGTCGAAGGGAGACTAATGAAAAACTGTTTTTT
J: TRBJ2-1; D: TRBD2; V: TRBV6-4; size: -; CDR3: CASSPSGITYNEQFF; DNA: TGTGCCAGCAGTCCTAGCGGGATCACCTACAATGAGCAGTTCTTC